The source of this T cell receptor (beta chain) is a study of shared clonotypes between healthy human individuals. Whole-study context: A couple of women and a few men aged 18 to 49 served as donors.

TCRdb's table, derived via immunoSEQ multiplex PCR, lists solely in-frame clones and lacks some. The sample consists of about 2,200,000 clones, roughly 91% of them appearing once. The CDR3 has 16 amino acids. V lost 1 base to trimming and J lost 2 bases; unmatched junction nucleotides: 5. The germline V gene has CDR1 MNHEY and CDR2 SMNVEV (reference sequence). Naive CD8 cells were CD45RO-negative, positively selected for CCR7, excluding terminally differentiated effector memory CD45RA+ cells. The rearrangement links TRBV27 to TRBJ2-1; 7 bases match TRBD2. The TCR comes from a man between 18 and 35 years old in good health. Some clones in this sample may be carry-over from other donors' samples. The sequenced sample consisted of naive CD8+ T cells from PBMCs. Here the CDR3 DNA reads TGTGCCAGCAGTTTATGGGGGGGGGTGGCCTACAATGAGCAGTTCTTC. Translating it yields CASSLWGGVAYNEQFF.